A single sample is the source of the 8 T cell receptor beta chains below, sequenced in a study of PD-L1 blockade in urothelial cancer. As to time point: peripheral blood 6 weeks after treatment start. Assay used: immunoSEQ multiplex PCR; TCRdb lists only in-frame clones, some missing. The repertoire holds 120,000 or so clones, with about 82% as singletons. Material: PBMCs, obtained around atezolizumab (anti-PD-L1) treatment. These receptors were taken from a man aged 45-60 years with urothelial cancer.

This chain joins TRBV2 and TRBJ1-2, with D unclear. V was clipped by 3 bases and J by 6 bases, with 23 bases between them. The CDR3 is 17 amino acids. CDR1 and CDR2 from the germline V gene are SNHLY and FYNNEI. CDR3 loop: CASSDPGSPRGLDGYTF. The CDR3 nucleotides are TGTGCCAGCAGTGACCCGGGATCCCCACGTGGGCTTGATGGCTACACCTTC.

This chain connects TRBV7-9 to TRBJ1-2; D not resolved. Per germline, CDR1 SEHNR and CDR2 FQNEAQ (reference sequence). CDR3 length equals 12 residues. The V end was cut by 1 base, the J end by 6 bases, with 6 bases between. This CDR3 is CASSLEPDGYTF. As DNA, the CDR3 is TGTGCCAGCAGCTTAGAACCGGATGGCTACACCTTC.

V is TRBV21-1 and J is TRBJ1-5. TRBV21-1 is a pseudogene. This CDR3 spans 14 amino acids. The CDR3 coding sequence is TGTGCCAGCAGCAAAGGGAAAGGGAGTCAGCCCCAGCATTTT. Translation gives CASSKGKGSQPQHF.

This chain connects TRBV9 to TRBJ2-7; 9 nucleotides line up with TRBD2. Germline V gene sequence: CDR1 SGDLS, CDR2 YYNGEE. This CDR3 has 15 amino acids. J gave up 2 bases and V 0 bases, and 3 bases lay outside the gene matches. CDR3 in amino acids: CASSVGLAGTYEQYF. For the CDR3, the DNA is TGTGCCAGCAGCGTAGGGCTAGCGGGGACCTACGAGCAGTACTTC. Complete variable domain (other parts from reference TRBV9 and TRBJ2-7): DSGVTQTPKHLITATGQRVTLRCSPRSGDLSVYWYQQSLDQGLQFLIQYYNGEERAKGNILERFSAQQFPDLHSELNLSSLELGDSALYFCASSVGLAGTYEQYFGPGTRLTVT.

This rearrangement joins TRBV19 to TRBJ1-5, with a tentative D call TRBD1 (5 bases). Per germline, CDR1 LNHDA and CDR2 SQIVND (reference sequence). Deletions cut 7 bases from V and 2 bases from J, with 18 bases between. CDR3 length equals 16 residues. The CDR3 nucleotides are TGTGCCAGTAAACAGGACCTAGTTTTGGGCAATCAGCCCCAGCATTTT. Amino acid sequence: CASKQDLVLGNQPQHF.

CDR3 nucleotide sequence: TGTGCCTGGAGCTGGAGGGGAATTAACACTGAAGCTTTCTTT. It codes for CAWSWRGINTEAFF. The chain has TRBV30 and TRBJ1-1; TRBD1 might be the D (5 bases). Germline CDR1 reads GTSNPN; CDR2 reads SVGIG (reference sequence). V was cut by 3 bases and J by 2 bases, with 13 bases left in between. This CDR3 spans 14 amino acids.

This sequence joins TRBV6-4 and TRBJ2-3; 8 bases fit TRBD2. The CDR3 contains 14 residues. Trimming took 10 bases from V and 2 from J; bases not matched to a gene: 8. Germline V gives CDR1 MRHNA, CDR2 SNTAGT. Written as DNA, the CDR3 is TGTGCCACGCGAACTAGCGGCTCCACAGATACGCAGTATTTT. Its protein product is CATRTSGSTDTQYF.

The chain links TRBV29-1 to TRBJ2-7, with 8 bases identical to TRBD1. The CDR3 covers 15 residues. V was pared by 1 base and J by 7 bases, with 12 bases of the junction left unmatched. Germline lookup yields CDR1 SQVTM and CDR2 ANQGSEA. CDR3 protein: CSVEAPDRVSGEQYF. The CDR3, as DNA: TGCAGCGTTGAAGCACCGGACAGGGTTTCTGGTGAGCAGTACTTC.